The rows below give T cell receptor beta chains drawn from one sample of a study of cytomegalovirus exposure and HLA in healthy donors. Method: immunoSEQ multiplex PCR; TCRdb's copy keeps in-frame clones and lacks some. The sample carries 35,000 or so clones, roughly 81% recorded once. Input material: PBMCs. The receptors here all came from a woman aged 40 to 50 in good health and CMV-seronegative. CDR3s include the opening cysteine and the closing phenylalanine or tryptophan. Fields, in order: D gene, J gene, clone size, V gene, CDR3 DNA, CDR3 protein. The D gene is left open where the match is weak. Not every row has a clone size; where given, it reads once, few, many or a size class.

D: NA; J: TRBJ1-2; size: NA; V: TRBV28; DNA: TGTGCCAGCAGGACAGGTCGTGGCTACACCTTC; CDR3: CASRTGRGYTF
D: NA; J: TRBJ1-1; size: once; V: TRBV9; DNA: TGTGCCAGCAGCTCTGAACCAGGGGCTAACACTGAAGCTTTCTTT; CDR3: CASSSEPGANTEAFF
D: TRBD1; J: TRBJ1-6; size: NA; V: TRBV18; DNA: TGTGCCAGCTCCCCCGGGACAGGGATTTCACCCCTCCACTTT; CDR3: CASSPGTGISPLHF
D: NA; J: TRBJ1-2; size: NA; V: TRBV21-1; DNA: TGTGCCACCCAAGGGGAAACAGGGGGCAATGGCTACACCTTC; CDR3: CATQGETGGNGYTF
D: NA; J: TRBJ2-1; size: NA; V: TRBV7-9; DNA: TGTGCCAGCAGCCCGAGACGGGTTCTATCCTCCTACAATGAGCAGTTCTTC; CDR3: CASSPRRVLSSYNEQFF
D: NA; J: TRBJ1-6; size: once; V: TRBV5-8; DNA: TGTGCCAGCAGCCCCCCTCACCGGGGATCACCCCTCCACTTT; CDR3: CASSPPHRGSPLHF
D: NA; J: TRBJ1-2; size: NA; V: TRBV7-3; DNA: TGTGCCAGGTCAGGGGAAGGAAACTATGGCTACACCTTC; CDR3: CARSGEGNYGYTF
D: NA; J: TRBJ1-6; size: once; V: TRBV19; DNA: TGTGCCAGTAGTAAAATTCCGGGACAAGGATCACCCCTCCACTTT; CDR3: CASSKIPGQGSPLHF
D: NA; J: TRBJ1-6; size: NA; V: TRBV9; DNA: TGTGCCAGCAGCGTGCACTCGGTTCCACCCCTCCACTTT; CDR3: CASSVHSVPPLHF
D: NA; J: TRBJ1-3; size: NA; V: TRBV4-1; DNA: TGCGCCAGCAGCCAAGCGGGGACTGGAAACACCATATATTTT; CDR3: CASSQAGTGNTIYF
D: TRBD1; J: TRBJ1-4; size: NA; V: TRBV5-4; DNA: TGTGCCAGCAGCTACAGGGGGCGGGATGAAAAACTGTTTTTT; CDR3: CASSYRGRDEKLFF
D: TRBD2; J: TRBJ2-3; size: NA; V: TRBV9; DNA: TGTGCCAGCAGCGTATCCCTAGCGGGGGGGCCTTATACGCAGTATTTT; CDR3: CASSVSLAGGPYTQYF
D: TRBD1; J: TRBJ1-5; size: once; V: TRBV2; DNA: TGTGCCAGCAGTGAAAACAGGGGGCGCCAGCCCCAGCATTTT; CDR3: CASSENRGRQPQHF
D: TRBD1; J: TRBJ1-2; size: NA; V: TRBV19; DNA: TGTGCCAGTAGTACCCCGGGACAGGGAAGCTATGGCTACACCTTC; CDR3: CASSTPGQGSYGYTF
D: TRBD1; J: TRBJ1-2; size: NA; V: TRBV6-6; DNA: TGTGCCAGCAGTTCTCCCTCGACAGGGGGCGTTCGCGGCTACACCTTC; CDR3: CASSSPSTGGVRGYTF
D: NA; J: TRBJ1-1; size: NA; V: TRBV6-5; DNA: TGTGCCAGCAGTTACTCGAACAGAAACACTGAAGCTTTCTTT; CDR3: CASSYSNRNTEAFF
D: NA; J: TRBJ1-6; size: NA; V: TRBV7-8; DNA: TGTGCCAGCAGCTTAGAGGCGGCGCGGAATTCACCCCTCCACTTT; CDR3: CASSLEAARNSPLHF
D: NA; J: TRBJ2-1; size: NA; V: TRBV7-8; DNA: TGTGCCAGCAGCCTCGGGACTTATTACAATGAGCAGTTCTTC; CDR3: CASSLGTYYNEQFF
D: TRBD1; J: TRBJ2-1; size: NA; V: TRBV10-3; DNA: TGTGCCATCAGTGATGCGGGACAGGGGGCGAATGAGCAGTTCTTC; CDR3: CAISDAGQGANEQFF
D: NA; J: TRBJ2-3; size: NA; V: TRBV5-1; DNA: TGCGCCAGCAGCTGGGCGGGGTCCGGAGATACGCAGTATTTT; CDR3: CASSWAGSGDTQYF
D: NA; J: TRBJ1-5; size: NA; V: TRBV28; DNA: TGTGCCAGCAGTCCGGACCGGGGGGGAGGTCAGCCCCAGCATTTT; CDR3: CASSPDRGGGQPQHF
D: NA; J: TRBJ1-2; size: NA; V: TRBV5-1; DNA: TGCGCCAGCAGCTTGGTACCGGGAGGAGAGTATGGCTACACCTTC; CDR3: CASSLVPGGEYGYTF
D: TRBD1; J: TRBJ1-4; size: NA; V: TRBV28; DNA: TGTGCCAGCACCAAAACAGGGGCAGGTGAAAAACTGTTTTTT; CDR3: CASTKTGAGEKLFF
D: NA; J: TRBJ1-6; size: once; V: TRBV27; DNA: TGTGCCAGCAGCGGGAGACTCTATAATTCACCCCTCCACTTT; CDR3: CASSGRLYNSPLHF
D: TRBD2; J: TRBJ2-3; size: few; V: TRBV6-5; DNA: TGTGCCAGCAGCCTAGCGGGGGGCCCCACAGATACGCAGTATTTT; CDR3: CASSLAGGPTDTQYF
D: NA; J: TRBJ2-6; size: NA; V: TRBV5-1; DNA: TGCGCCAGCAGCCTGACAGGTTACTCTGGGGCCAACGTCCTGACTTTC; CDR3: CASSLTGYSGANVLTF
D: NA; J: TRBJ2-5; size: NA; V: TRBV5-4; DNA: TGTGCCAGCAGCGCGGGACAGCTCCAAGAGACCCAGTACTTC; CDR3: CASSAGQLQETQYF
D: NA; J: TRBJ1-1; size: NA; V: TRBV11-3; DNA: TGTGCCAGCAGCTTATCCGGGAACACTGAAGCTTTCTTT; CDR3: CASSLSGNTEAFF
D: TRBD1; J: TRBJ1-1; size: NA; V: TRBV6-5; DNA: TGTGCCAGCAGCCAAGGACAGGGCACTGAAGCTTTCTTT; CDR3: CASSQGQGTEAFF
D: TRBD1; J: TRBJ2-2; size: NA; V: TRBV7-3; DNA: TGTGCCAGCAGCCGTGAGGGGGCAGCTAGGGAGCTGTTTTTT; CDR3: CASSREGAARELFF
D: NA; J: TRBJ1-4; size: once; V: TRBV5-5; DNA: TGTGCCAGCAGCCATTCAGCGATGGGTGAAAAACTGTTTTTT; CDR3: CASSHSAMGEKLFF
D: NA; J: TRBJ1-5; size: NA; V: TRBV15; DNA: TGTGCCTCCTCGACAGGACAATTAGATAGGGATCAGCCCCAGCATTTT; CDR3: CASSTGQLDRDQPQHF
D: TRBD2; J: TRBJ2-5; size: NA; V: TRBV2; DNA: TGTGCCAGCAGTTTGGGACTAGCCCAAGAGACCCAGTACTTC; CDR3: CASSLGLAQETQYF
D: NA; J: TRBJ1-6; size: NA; V: TRBV18; DNA: TGTGCCAGCTCACCAATCCCGGATAATTCACCCCTCCACTTT; CDR3: CASSPIPDNSPLHF
D: TRBD1; J: TRBJ2-5; size: NA; V: TRBV6-1; DNA: TGTGCCTTACAGGGGGCGTCGGAGACCCAGTACTTC; CDR3: CALQGASETQYF
D: TRBD2; J: TRBJ2-3; size: few; V: TRBV2; DNA: TGTGCCAGCAGGGGCGGGGGGGCTTTTGCAGATACGCAGTATTTT; CDR3: CASRGGGAFADTQYF
D: NA; J: TRBJ2-2; size: NA; V: TRBV6-5; DNA: TGTGCCAGCAGTTATACGGTGCTGGGGAGGACCGGGGAGCTGTTTTTT; CDR3: CASSYTVLGRTGELFF
D: NA; J: TRBJ1-1; size: NA; V: TRBV6-1; DNA: TGTGCCGTCCTTACAGGGAACACTGAAGCTTTCTTT; CDR3: CAVLTGNTEAFF
D: NA; J: TRBJ1-4; size: few; V: TRBV5-1; DNA: TGCGCCAGCAGCTTGGGACTGACGGATACTAATGAAAAACTGTTTTTT; CDR3: CASSLGLTDTNEKLFF
D: NA; J: TRBJ1-1; size: NA; V: TRBV15; DNA: TGTGCCACCAGCAGAGAAAGCAGGGATGGAGCTTTCTTT; CDR3: CATSRESRDGAFF
D: NA; J: TRBJ1-1; size: NA; V: TRBV29-1; DNA: TGCAGCGTTGGTCGGGTCAACACTGAAGCTTTCTTT; CDR3: CSVGRVNTEAFF
D: TRBD2; J: TRBJ2-1; size: NA; V: TRBV25-1; DNA: TGTGCCAGCAGTCCTATTGGACTAGCGGGGCCTAATGAGCAGTTCTTC; CDR3: CASSPIGLAGPNEQFF
D: TRBD2; J: TRBJ2-3; size: NA; V: TRBV2; DNA: TGTGCCAGCAGGGGGACTAGCGGGGGGAGAGGAGATACGCAGTATTTT; CDR3: CASRGTSGGRGDTQYF
D: TRBD1; J: TRBJ1-4; size: NA; V: TRBV28; DNA: TGTGCCAGCAGTCCAGGGGGCGTGGGTGAAAAACTGTTTTTT; CDR3: CASSPGGVGEKLFF
D: TRBD1; J: TRBJ1-5; size: NA; V: TRBV19; DNA: TGTGCCAGTAGTAGGGACAGGGGGAGCAATCAGCCCCAGCATTTT; CDR3: CASSRDRGSNQPQHF
D: TRBD1; J: TRBJ1-4; size: NA; V: TRBV5-4; DNA: TGTGCCAGCAGCGGGACAGGGTTGGCTAATGAAAAACTGTTTTTT; CDR3: CASSGTGLANEKLFF
D: NA; J: TRBJ1-4; size: NA; V: TRBV9; DNA: TGTGCCAGCAATTCGGGGACTATGAGGGAAAAACTGTTTTTT; CDR3: CASNSGTMREKLFF
D: TRBD1; J: TRBJ2-5; size: NA; V: TRBV28; DNA: TGTGCCAGCAGTTTATTGGGGACAGGCCAAGAGACCCAGTACTTC; CDR3: CASSLLGTGQETQYF
D: NA; J: TRBJ2-1; size: NA; V: TRBV13; DNA: TGTGCCAGCAGCTTAGAGGCCAGGGTGACCAATGAGCAGTTCTTC; CDR3: CASSLEARVTNEQFF
D: NA; J: TRBJ1-1; size: NA; V: TRBV9; DNA: TGTGCCAGCAGCCTGGCGGGAGACACTGAAGCTTTCTTT; CDR3: CASSLAGDTEAFF
D: TRBD2; J: TRBJ2-1; size: NA; V: TRBV7-3; DNA: TGTGCCAGCAGTACTTCCGGGACTAACAATGAGCAGTTCTTC; CDR3: CASSTSGTNNEQFF
D: NA; J: TRBJ2-2; size: NA; V: TRBV7-3; DNA: TGTGCCAGCAGCAGAACCGGGAGTCTCCAGGGCACCGGGGAGCTGTTTTTT; CDR3: CASSRTGSLQGTGELFF
D: NA; J: TRBJ2-1; size: once; V: TRBV14; DNA: TGTGCCAGCAGCCAAGACCCAGGGGACTCCTACAATGAGCAGTTCTTC; CDR3: CASSQDPGDSYNEQFF
D: TRBD2; J: TRBJ2-1; size: NA; V: TRBV4-2; DNA: TGTGCCAGCAGCCAGGGCGGGGGTGGGTCTTACAATGAGCAGTTCTTC; CDR3: CASSQGGGGSYNEQFF
D: TRBD1; J: TRBJ2-7; size: NA; V: TRBV28; DNA: TGTGCCAGCAGTCCTTGGACAGGCTTTCACGAGCAGTACTTC; CDR3: CASSPWTGFHEQYF
D: NA; J: TRBJ2-3; size: NA; V: TRBV9; DNA: TGTGCCAGCAGCCCAATAGCGGGCACAGATACGCAGTATTTT; CDR3: CASSPIAGTDTQYF
D: NA; J: TRBJ2-1; size: NA; V: TRBV4-1; DNA: TGCGCCAGCAGCCAAGACAGCTACAATGAGCAGTTCTTC; CDR3: CASSQDSYNEQFF
D: NA; J: TRBJ2-7; size: few; V: TRBV5-1; DNA: TGCGCCAGCAGCTTGGACCTAACAGCCCGTAGCTCCTACGAGCAGTACTTC; CDR3: CASSLDLTARSSYEQYF
D: TRBD2; J: TRBJ2-5; size: NA; V: TRBV6-4; DNA: TGTGCCAGCAATAAAGAACTAGCGGGGGGAAGAGAGACCCAGTACTTC; CDR3: CASNKELAGGRETQYF